Listed here is a single TCR beta chain. Antigen: not known. Given a far larger clone just one base away, this is likely a sequencing read error. The sample comes from a study of shared clonotypes between healthy human individuals. Broader study findings: Enrolling few donors narrowed the genetic and exposure-history diversity that was represented.

Free of recent acute infections or vaccinations, the donors were healthy HIV-negative adults. Every donor was a Caucasian adult from Nashville, Tennessee. This table comes from immunoSEQ multiplex PCR, and its TCRdb copy is limited to in-frame clones, with some not included. Here the sample spans about half a million clones, roughly three quarters being singletons. Sequencing was performed on PBMCs. This sequence originates from a middle-aged woman in good health. Some clones in this sample may be carry-over from other donors' samples.

The CDR3 spells CASRWDRGEQSQHF. In DNA form, the CDR3 reads TGTGCCAGTAGATGGGACAGGGGGGAGCAGTCCCAGCATTTT. The gene calls are TRBV19 and TRBJ1-5; 11 nucleotides match TRBD1. Trimming removed 6 bases from V and 11 bases from J; junction bases left unmatched: 9. The germline V gene has CDR1 LNHDA and CDR2 SQIVND (reference sequence). This CDR3 has 14 amino acids.